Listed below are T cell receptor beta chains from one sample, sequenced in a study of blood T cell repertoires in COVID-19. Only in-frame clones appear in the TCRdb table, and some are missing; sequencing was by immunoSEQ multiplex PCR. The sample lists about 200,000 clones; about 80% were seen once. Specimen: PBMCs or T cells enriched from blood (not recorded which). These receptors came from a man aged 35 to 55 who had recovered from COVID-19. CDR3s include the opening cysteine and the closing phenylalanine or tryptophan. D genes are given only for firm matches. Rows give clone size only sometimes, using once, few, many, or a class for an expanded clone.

cdr3_nt: TGTGCCAGCAGCGTCGACAGGTTCTATGGCTACACCTTC; cdr3_aa: CASSVDRFYGYTF; d_call: -; j_call: TRBJ1-2; v_call: TRBV6-5; clone_size: -
cdr3_nt: TGCGCCAGCAGCTTCCTTATGGGACTAGCGGGCTACGAGCAGTACTTC; cdr3_aa: CASSFLMGLAGYEQYF; d_call: TRBD2; j_call: TRBJ2-7; v_call: TRBV5-1; clone_size: -
cdr3_nt: TGCGCCAGCAGCCAAGATTTAGAAAAACTGTTTTTT; cdr3_aa: CASSQDLEKLFF; d_call: -; j_call: TRBJ1-4; v_call: TRBV4-1; clone_size: -
cdr3_nt: TGTGCCAGCAGGACGGGACAGGGGACGAATGGCTACACCTTC; cdr3_aa: CASRTGQGTNGYTF; d_call: TRBD1; j_call: TRBJ1-2; v_call: TRBV2; clone_size: -
cdr3_nt: TGCGCCAGCAGCTTGGGCCCTAATAATTCACCCCTCCACTTT; cdr3_aa: CASSLGPNNSPLHF; d_call: -; j_call: TRBJ1-6; v_call: TRBV5-1; clone_size: -
cdr3_nt: TGTGCCAGCAGCTACGTATTGACAGGGGGCCTAAATTCACCCCTCCACTTT; cdr3_aa: CASSYVLTGGLNSPLHF; d_call: TRBD1; j_call: TRBJ1-6; v_call: TRBV28; clone_size: -
cdr3_nt: TGTGCCAGCAGCTTAGCCACAGGGGGTTGGAGTGAAAAACTGTTTTTT; cdr3_aa: CASSLATGGWSEKLFF; d_call: TRBD1; j_call: TRBJ1-4; v_call: TRBV7-9; clone_size: -
cdr3_nt: TGTGCCACCAGCAGAGAGATCTCGAGTACTGAAGCTTTCTTT; cdr3_aa: CATSREISSTEAFF; d_call: -; j_call: TRBJ1-1; v_call: TRBV15; clone_size: -
cdr3_nt: TGCAGCGTTGAGTACGGGGGAGGCACAGATACGCAGTATTTT; cdr3_aa: CSVEYGGGTDTQYF; d_call: -; j_call: TRBJ2-3; v_call: TRBV29-1; clone_size: -
cdr3_nt: TGTGCCAGCAGCCAAGGACAGATGAATCAGCCCCAGCATTTT; cdr3_aa: CASSQGQMNQPQHF; d_call: -; j_call: TRBJ1-5; v_call: TRBV3-1/TRBV3-2; clone_size: -
cdr3_nt: TGTGCCAGCAGCTTCCTAGGGGGCAGCAATGAGCAGTTCTTC; cdr3_aa: CASSFLGGSNEQFF; d_call: TRBD1; j_call: TRBJ2-1; v_call: TRBV9; clone_size: -
cdr3_nt: TGCGCCAGCAGCCAAGCGGCTGGGACAGGGGGACCTGGGGCCAACGTCCTGACTTTC; cdr3_aa: CASSQAAGTGGPGANVLTF; d_call: TRBD1; j_call: TRBJ2-6; v_call: TRBV4-1; clone_size: -
cdr3_nt: TGTGCCAGCAGCTTGGAACTAGCGGGGGGCCTCTACGAGCAGTACTTC; cdr3_aa: CASSLELAGGLYEQYF; d_call: TRBD2; j_call: TRBJ2-7; v_call: TRBV5-4; clone_size: -
cdr3_nt: TGTGCCAGCAGCCAGGCCGGGACATATAATGGCTACACCTTC; cdr3_aa: CASSQAGTYNGYTF; d_call: -; j_call: TRBJ1-2; v_call: TRBV3-1/TRBV3-2; clone_size: -
cdr3_nt: TGTGCCAGCAGTGACTACAGGGGATCCAATTCACCCCTCCACTTT; cdr3_aa: CASSDYRGSNSPLHF; d_call: TRBD1; j_call: TRBJ1-6; v_call: TRBV27; clone_size: -
cdr3_nt: TGTGCCAGCAGCTCGGCCGCCCGGGGGGGCTACACCTTC; cdr3_aa: CASSSAARGGYTF; d_call: -; j_call: TRBJ1-2; v_call: TRBV5-5; clone_size: -
cdr3_nt: TGTGCCAGCAGCAAAGCCACTAGCGGTGGAACAGATACGCAGTATTTT; cdr3_aa: CASSKATSGGTDTQYF; d_call: TRBD2; j_call: TRBJ2-3; v_call: TRBV13; clone_size: -
cdr3_nt: TGTGCCAGCAGCCAAGATCGCAGGGCTGAAGCTTTCTTT; cdr3_aa: CASSQDRRAEAFF; d_call: -; j_call: TRBJ1-1; v_call: TRBV4-2; clone_size: -
cdr3_nt: TGCAGTACCGACTTTAACTATGGCTACACCTTC; cdr3_aa: CSTDFNYGYTF; d_call: -; j_call: TRBJ1-2; v_call: TRBV20-1; clone_size: -
cdr3_nt: TGTGCCAGCAGCGTAGGGCGGGCAGGGGCTCCCTATGGCTACACCTTC; cdr3_aa: CASSVGRAGAPYGYTF; d_call: -; j_call: TRBJ1-2; v_call: TRBV9; clone_size: -
cdr3_nt: TGTGCCAGTAGTAACAGAAATCAGCCCCAGCATTTT; cdr3_aa: CASSNRNQPQHF; d_call: -; j_call: TRBJ1-5; v_call: TRBV19; clone_size: -
cdr3_nt: TGTGCCAGCAGCTTAGCCTATCTGGGCGCCACTGAAGCTTTCTTT; cdr3_aa: CASSLAYLGATEAFF; d_call: -; j_call: TRBJ1-1; v_call: TRBV11-2; clone_size: -
cdr3_nt: TGCAGCGTTGATGCCGGGACAGGGGGCGTTAACTATGGCTACACCTTC; cdr3_aa: CSVDAGTGGVNYGYTF; d_call: TRBD1; j_call: TRBJ1-2; v_call: TRBV29-1; clone_size: -
cdr3_nt: TGTGCCACCAGCAGAGAGTCCAGGAGCACAGATACGCAGTATTTT; cdr3_aa: CATSRESRSTDTQYF; d_call: -; j_call: TRBJ2-3; v_call: TRBV15; clone_size: -
cdr3_nt: TGCGCCAGCAGAATGGGACAGAACTATGGCTACACCTTC; cdr3_aa: CASRMGQNYGYTF; d_call: TRBD1; j_call: TRBJ1-2; v_call: TRBV5-1; clone_size: once
cdr3_nt: TGTGCCAGCAGCTACGGACAGGGGGCCAGGTATGGCTACACCTTC; cdr3_aa: CASSYGQGARYGYTF; d_call: TRBD1; j_call: TRBJ1-2; v_call: TRBV7-9; clone_size: -
cdr3_nt: TGTGCCAGCCACTCAGACAGTCTTCAAGCTTTCTTT; cdr3_aa: CASHSDSLQAFF; d_call: -; j_call: TRBJ1-1; v_call: TRBV25-1; clone_size: -
cdr3_nt: TGTGCCAGCAGCTTGGTCCCAGAAGAGACCCAGTACTTC; cdr3_aa: CASSLVPEETQYF; d_call: -; j_call: TRBJ2-5; v_call: TRBV5-4; clone_size: -
cdr3_nt: TGTGCCACCAGTGATTTGTGGGACTCATCGATTAATGAGCAGTTCTTC; cdr3_aa: CATSDLWDSSINEQFF; d_call: -; j_call: TRBJ2-1; v_call: TRBV24-1; clone_size: once
cdr3_nt: TGTGCCAGCAGAGCAAGCCGACCGACACAGAACACTGAAGCTTTCTTT; cdr3_aa: CASRASRPTQNTEAFF; d_call: -; j_call: TRBJ1-1; v_call: TRBV3-1/TRBV3-2; clone_size: -
cdr3_nt: TGTGCCAGCAGTGAAAGGACAGGGCGCAACTATGGCTACACCTTC; cdr3_aa: CASSERTGRNYGYTF; d_call: TRBD1; j_call: TRBJ1-2; v_call: TRBV6-1; clone_size: -
cdr3_nt: TGTGCCAGCAGCTTGGAGGGACAGGGTTTGGGGGCTTTCTTT; cdr3_aa: CASSLEGQGLGAFF; d_call: TRBD1; j_call: TRBJ1-1; v_call: TRBV5-4; clone_size: few
cdr3_nt: TGTGCCAGCAGTGATACTGCCGGCTCTGGAAACACCATATATTTT; cdr3_aa: CASSDTAGSGNTIYF; d_call: -; j_call: TRBJ1-3; v_call: TRBV6-4; clone_size: -
cdr3_nt: TGTGCCAGCAGTTCTACAGGGAACACTAATGAAAAACTGTTTTTT; cdr3_aa: CASSSTGNTNEKLFF; d_call: -; j_call: TRBJ1-4; v_call: TRBV27; clone_size: -
cdr3_nt: TGTGCCAGCAGGGGACTAGCGGGGGCCTTCGGGGATACGCAGTATTTT; cdr3_aa: CASRGLAGAFGDTQYF; d_call: TRBD2; j_call: TRBJ2-3; v_call: TRBV5-8; clone_size: -
cdr3_nt: TGTGCCAGCAGCCCGGACAGGGCAAATGAAGCTTTCTTT; cdr3_aa: CASSPDRANEAFF; d_call: TRBD1; j_call: TRBJ1-1; v_call: TRBV9; clone_size: -
cdr3_nt: TGTGCCACCAGCGGATCCGGAGGTGGCCCTAGTGACTACGAGCAGTACTTC; cdr3_aa: CATSGSGGGPSDYEQYF; d_call: -; j_call: TRBJ2-7; v_call: TRBV15; clone_size: -
cdr3_nt: TGTGCCAGCAGTTTGGAGGGTCTGAACACTGAAGCTTTCTTT; cdr3_aa: CASSLEGLNTEAFF; d_call: -; j_call: TRBJ1-1; v_call: TRBV2; clone_size: -
cdr3_nt: TGTGCCAGCAGCTTGGCGGTAGGGGCGATCAATCAGCCCCAGCATTTT; cdr3_aa: CASSLAVGAINQPQHF; d_call: -; j_call: TRBJ1-5; v_call: TRBV5-5; clone_size: -
cdr3_nt: TGTGCCAGCAGTGCGGCGGGGGCGACCTACAATGAGCAGTTCTTC; cdr3_aa: CASSAAGATYNEQFF; d_call: -; j_call: TRBJ2-1; v_call: TRBV2; clone_size: few